This T cell receptor (beta chain) was captured in a study of identical twins. With regard to this clonotype: Its antigen is not identified.

The cDNA had a unique molecular identifier and a template-switch universal primer site. One entry per CDR3 protein results from TCRdb running MiXCR on the 5' RACE reads. This table holds 450,000 to 600,000 distinct CDR3 sequences, about a fifth found once. Healthy Caucasians alone served as donors. Unmatched junction bases numbered 7, after V lost 6 bases and J lost 1 base. Per the germline V gene, CDR1 is MNHEY and CDR2 is SVGEGT. This CDR3 spans 15 amino acids. Broader study findings: Those out-of-frame alpha sequences shared by twins showed an excess of low generation probability. Invariant cells of the MAIT and iNKT types might have partly distorted the zero-insertion analyses.

These records were also assigned to another study, of yellow fever vaccine responses in identical twins.

This receptor was obtained from a young woman in good health. The sequenced material came from CD4+ T cells sorted from blood. The rearrangement links TRBV6-2 or TRBV6-3 to TRBJ2-7; TRBD2 matches at 9 bases. As DNA, the CDR3 is TGTGCCAGCAGGGGAAGCGGGAGGATTTCCTACGAGCAGTACTTC. This codes for CASRGSGRISYEQYF.